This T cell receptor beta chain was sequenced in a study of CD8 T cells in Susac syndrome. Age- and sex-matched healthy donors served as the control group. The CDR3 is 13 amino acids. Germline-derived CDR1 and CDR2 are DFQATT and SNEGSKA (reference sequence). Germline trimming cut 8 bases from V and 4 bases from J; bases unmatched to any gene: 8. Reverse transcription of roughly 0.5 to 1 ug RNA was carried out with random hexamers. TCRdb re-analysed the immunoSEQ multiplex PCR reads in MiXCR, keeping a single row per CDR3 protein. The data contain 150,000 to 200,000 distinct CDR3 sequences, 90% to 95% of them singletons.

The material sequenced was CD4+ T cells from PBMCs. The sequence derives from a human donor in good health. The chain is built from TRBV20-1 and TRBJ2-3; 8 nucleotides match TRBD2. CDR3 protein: CSTLSGGADTQYF. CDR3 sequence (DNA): TGCAGTACTCTCAGCGGGGGTGCAGATACGCAGTATTTT.